The entry that follows covers one T cell receptor beta chain sequence. Antigen unknown. The data originate from a study of shared clonotypes between healthy human individuals. Study-wide results and caveats: Among non-shared clonotypes, generation probabilities were lower than among those shared by all four donors.

The V and J ends lost 6 bases and 6 bases, in that order; junction bases with no gene match: 5. Germline assignment: CDR1 LNHDA and CDR2 SQIVND (reference sequence). This CDR3 has 13 amino acids. This table comes from immunoSEQ multiplex PCR, and its TCRdb copy is limited to in-frame clones, with some not included. The data contain about 2.1 million clones, roughly 95% of them seen just once; the ten biggest clones take up over 1.5%. In the naive CD8 group, cells lacked CD45RO and were positively selected for CCR7, so terminally differentiated effector memory CD45RA+ cells were left out. Specimen: naive CD8+ T cells from PBMCs. The sequence derives from a man aged 18 to 30 in good health. Some clones in this sample may be carry-over from other donors' samples. This rearrangement joins TRBV19 to TRBJ1-2; TRBD1 matches at 9 bases. The CDR3 reads CASRTGGIDGYTF. The CDR3 nucleotides are TGTGCCAGTAGAACAGGGGGCATCGATGGCTACACCTTC.